This T cell receptor beta chain was captured in a study of T cell responses to AZD1222 COVID-19 vaccine. The assay was immunoSEQ multiplex PCR, and TCRdb's table has in-frame clones only and misses some. The sample records 110,000 or so clones, 87% being singletons. Per the germline V gene, CDR1 is SGHRS and CDR2 is YFSETQ. The CDR3 is 15 amino acids. Germline trimming cut 4 bases from V and 5 bases from J; bases unmatched to any gene: 12. The chain has TRBV5-1 and TRBJ2-7; 7 nucleotides agree with TRBD1. This specimen consisted of peripheral blood, obtained 28 days after the second AZD1222 dose. This TCR was sampled from an adult who received the AZD1222 COVID-19 vaccine. This CDR3 is CASSRPTGIGDEQYF. The CDR3, as DNA: TGCGCCAGCAGCCGACCGACAGGGATAGGGGACGAGCAGTACTTC.